A single sample gave rise to the 28 T cell receptor beta chains below, sequenced in a study of shared clonotypes between healthy human individuals. Profiled with immunoSEQ multiplex PCR; TCRdb holds only in-frame clones, not every one. The sample consists of 1.5 million to 2.5 million clones, about 95% of them appearing once. Naive-designated CD8 cells lacked CD45RO, were positively enriched for CCR7, and omitted terminally differentiated effector memory CD45RA+ cells. The sample comprised naive CD8+ T cells sorted from blood. Source of these receptors: a man younger than 35 in good health.

The rearrangement links TRBV11-2 to TRBJ2-7, with D uncertain. Trimming stripped 0 bases from V and 2 bases from J, with 11 bases between. This CDR3 has 15 residues. In germline, CDR1 is SGHAT, CDR2 FQNNGV. CDR3 region: CASSLEADPAYEQYF. The CDR3 DNA is TGTGCCAGCAGCTTAGAGGCGGACCCCGCCTACGAGCAGTACTTC.

The CDR3 protein is CATSRDQGGGELFF. For the CDR3, the DNA is TGTGCCACCAGCAGAGATCAAGGTGGCGGGGAGCTGTTTTTT. The J gene is TRBJ2-2, the V gene TRBV15; D gene unclear. Germline assignment: CDR1 LNHNV and CDR2 YYDKDF (reference sequence). With 0 bases removed from V and 7 bases from J, the gap between germline ends came to 9 bases. The CDR3 spans 14 residues.

The rearrangement joins TRBV27 to TRBJ2-3, with D maybe TRBD2 (5 bases). CDR1 MNHEY and CDR2 SMNVEV come from the germline V gene (reference sequence). V was clipped by 3 bases and J by 5 bases, with 9 bases between them. This CDR3 comprises 13 residues. The CDR3 bases are TGTGCCAGCAGTTTCGGGGATGGAGATACGCAGTATTTT. Its translation: CASSFGDGDTQYF.

This chain uses TRBV9 with TRBJ1-6, with D hard to call. The germline CDR1 and CDR2 sequences are SGDLS and YYNGEE. The CDR3 extends over 14 amino acids. With 4 bases removed from V and 6 bases from J, the gap between germline ends came to 11 bases. The CDR3 DNA reads TGTGCCAGCAGCCCCGACGGAATTAATTCACCCCTCCACTTT. This gives the protein CASSPDGINSPLHF.

The chain combines TRBV7-9 with TRBJ2-2; perhaps TRBD2 as D (6 bases). This CDR3 region has 17 residues. The germline CDR1 and CDR2 sequences are SEHNR and FQNEAQ (reference sequence). V was trimmed by 1 base and J by 2 bases, leaving 14 bases between them. The chain's CDR3 is CASSLVGRSSNTGELFF. The CDR3 region has the DNA TGTGCCAGCAGCTTAGTAGGGAGGAGTTCTAACACCGGGGAGCTGTTTTTT.

The rearrangement links TRBV7-9 to TRBJ2-7, with a tentative D call TRBD2 (6 bases). The germline V gene has CDR1 SEHNR and CDR2 FQNEAQ (reference sequence). V was trimmed by 5 bases and J by 3 bases, leaving 20 bases between them. The CDR3 has 16 amino acids. The CDR3 region is CASSPTGGPKIYEQYF. The CDR3 coding sequence is TGTGCCAGCAGCCCAACCGGGGGACCGAAAATCTACGAGCAGTACTTC.

This chain connects TRBV5-6 to TRBJ2-7, with D perhaps matching TRBD1 (6 bases). The CDR3 length is 14 residues. V lost 4 bases, J lost 0 bases, and 11 bases lay in between. Germline V gene data show CDR1 as SGHDT and CDR2 as YYEEEE. The CDR3 spells CASSPGHLSYEQYF. CDR3 nucleotide sequence: TGTGCCAGCAGCCCGGGACACCTCTCCTACGAGCAGTACTTC.

This sequence joins TRBV13 and TRBJ2-3; 7 bases are shared with TRBD1. CDR1 and CDR2 (germline): PRHDT, FYEKMQ (reference sequence). V dropped 4 bases and J dropped 2; count of bases not matched to a gene: 9. There are 16 residues in the CDR3. The CDR3 DNA reads as TGTGCCAGCAGCTCGCTGCCGGGACAGATCACAGATACGCAGTATTTT. This gives the protein CASSSLPGQITDTQYF.

CDR3 region: CASSLVGGGADTQYF. The CDR3 DNA sequence: TGTGCCAGCAGCTTGGTTGGCGGGGGGGCAGATACGCAGTATTTT. The rearrangement uses TRBV5-4 and TRBJ2-3; 9 bases are a match to TRBD2. Losses at the gene ends were 0 bases for V and 4 bases for J; bases not matched to a gene: 3. Germline assignment: CDR1 SGHNT and CDR2 YYREEE (reference sequence). The CDR3 is 15 amino acids.

The chain joins TRBV29-1 to TRBJ2-7, with 7 positions matching TRBD1. The germline V gene encodes CDR1 SQVTM and CDR2 ANQGSEA. Losses at the gene ends were 0 bases for V and 4 bases for J; bases not matched to a gene: 9. The CDR3 is 15 residues long. In DNA, the CDR3 is TGCAGCGTTGAAGATGAGTACAGGGGTCGATACGAGCAGTACTTC. Its translation: CSVEDEYRGRYEQYF.

The gene calls are TRBV5-4 and TRBJ2-7; D is possibly TRBD1 or TRBD2 (5 bases each). This CDR3 contains 14 residues. The germline V gene encodes CDR1 SGHNT and CDR2 YYREEE (reference sequence). V lost 4 bases and J 3 bases, leaving 14 bases between the germline ends. CDR3 region: CASSSAGTDYEQYF. The CDR3 DNA reads as TGTGCCAGCAGCAGCGCCGGGACGGACTACGAGCAGTACTTC.

Regarding this clone: Additional DNA sequences in this sample encode the identical CDR3. CDR3 sequence: CASSDRDIYNEQFF. CDR3 DNA: TGTGCCAGCAGTGATCGGGACATTTACAATGAGCAGTTCTTC. This rearrangement joins TRBV6-1 to TRBJ2-1, with D possibly TRBD1 on 6 matching bases. V shed 3 bases and J shed 4 bases, with 10 bases lying between them. This CDR3 region has 14 residues. CDR1 and CDR2 (germline): MNHNS, SASEGT.

The genes are TRBV5-1 and TRBJ1-1; possible D gene TRBD1, 6 bases. Trimming left V 0 bases short and J 1 base short, with 16 bases between. The V gene's germline CDR1 is SGHRS and CDR2 YFSETQ. The length of the CDR3 is 17 residues. CDR3 loop: CASSLAGTPTSNTEAFF. The CDR3 DNA reads TGCGCCAGCAGCTTGGCGGGGACACCAACCTCGAACACTGAAGCTTTCTTT.

The genes are TRBV9 and TRBJ2-5; 10 bases are a match to TRBD1. Germline loops: CDR1 SGDLS, CDR2 YYNGEE. This CDR3 spans 17 amino acids. V was clipped by 0 bases and J by 1 base; unmatched bases: 6. The CDR3 DNA sequence: TGTGCCAGCAGCGTAGGGACAGGGGGTATCCTCCAAGAGACCCAGTACTTC. It specifies CASSVGTGGILQETQYF. Full variable domain (remainder filled in from reference TRBV9 and TRBJ2-5): DSGVTQTPKHLITATGQRVTLRCSPRSGDLSVYWYQQSLDQGLQFLIQYYNGEERAKGNILERFSAQQFPDLHSELNLSSLELGDSALYFCASSVGTGGILQETQYFGPGTRLLVL.

V usage is TRBV29-1 and J usage is TRBJ2-7; 10 nucleotides align to TRBD2. From germline, CDR1 is SQVTM and CDR2 ANQGSEA. Trimming cost V 5 bases and J 3 bases; bases outside gene matches: 7. The CDR3 contains 14 residues. The CDR3 here is CSVIPPSGSYEQYF. The CDR3 DNA follows: TGCAGCGTTATACCCCCTAGCGGGAGCTACGAGCAGTACTTC.

The chain links TRBV30 to TRBJ1-1, with D maybe TRBD1 (5 bases). The germline gives CDR1 GTSNPN, CDR2 SVGIG (reference sequence). Trimming removed 2 bases from V and 4 bases from J, with 17 bases in between. The CDR3 consists of 15 residues. CDR3 amino acids: CAWSSTGGEGTEAFF. The CDR3 DNA is TGTGCCTGGAGTTCCACGGGGGGAGAGGGCACTGAAGCTTTCTTT.

This rearrangement joins TRBV7-2 to TRBJ2-7; 7 bases align to TRBD2. V shed 2 bases and J 4 bases; nucleotides not matched to a gene: 8. CDR3 length equals 15 residues. The germline V gene encodes CDR1 SGHTA and CDR2 FQGNSA. In nucleotides, the CDR3 is TGTGCCAGCAGCTTAACGTCTAGCGGAGAATACGAGCAGTACTTC. It yields the protein CASSLTSSGEYEQYF.

The chain recombines TRBV2 with TRBJ2-5, with TRBD2 identical over 9 bases. Trimming at V came to 3 bases and at J to 5 bases, leaving 10 bases not matched to a gene. CDR1 and CDR2 (germline): SNHLY, FYNNEI. The CDR3 spans 16 residues. In nucleotides, the CDR3 is TGTGCCAGCAGTGATTTTCGGGCTAGCGGGATTGAGACCCAGTACTTC. Protein: CASSDFRASGIETQYF.

The chain carries TRBV2 and TRBJ2-7; D unclear. V lost 6 bases to trimming and J lost 5 bases, with 14 bases between them. The CDR3 has 13 amino acids. Germline CDR1 reads SNHLY; CDR2 reads FYNNEI. CDR3 DNA sequence: TGTGCCAGCAGAGATCGGTGGGTGGACGAGCAGTACTTC. Translated: CASRDRWVDEQYF.

V is TRBV27 and J is TRBJ2-5; no definite D call. V lost 1 base to trimming and J lost 5 bases, with 14 bases between them. The V gene's germline CDR1 is MNHEY and CDR2 SMNVEV (reference sequence). This CDR3 is built from 15 residues. The CDR3 is CASSLWANNGETQYF. The CDR3, as DNA: TGTGCCAGCAGTTTATGGGCAAATAATGGTGAGACCCAGTACTTC.

The chain combines TRBV7-9 with TRBJ1-1; no clear D. Germline values: CDR1 SEHNR, CDR2 FQNEAQ (reference sequence). Trimming took off 3 bases at V and 3 bases at J, with 11 bases between the two ends. The length of the CDR3 is 14 residues. In nucleotides, the CDR3 is TGTGCCAGCAGCTTCTCCGGAAGCTACACTGAAGCTTTCTTT. Its protein product is CASSFSGSYTEAFF.

The count of this clone is one. V usage is TRBV7-6 and J usage is TRBJ2-1, with 10 bases aligning to TRBD1. This CDR3 comprises 13 residues. Germline CDR1 reads SGHVS; CDR2 reads FNYEAQ. The CDR3 bases are TGTAATTCCCGGGACAGGGGAGCCGGTGAGCAGTTCTTC. This sequence encodes CNSRDRGAGEQFF.

The chain links TRBV5-4 to TRBJ2-7, with D possibly TRBD2 on 6 matching bases. Germline CDR1 reads SGHNT; CDR2 reads YYREEE (reference sequence). This CDR3 contains 13 residues. CDR3 nucleotide sequence: TGTGGCACCAGCACGGACTACTCCTACGAGCAGTACTTC. This gives the protein CGTSTDYSYEQYF.

This chain links TRBV6-5 with TRBJ2-1, with 10 bases that match TRBD2. This CDR3 has 15 amino acids. The germline V gene encodes CDR1 MNHEY and CDR2 SVGAGI. Trimming removed 5 bases from V and 6 bases from J; junction bases left unmatched: 7. In DNA, the CDR3 is TGTGCCAGCAGTGGTCTAGCGGGAGTCCCCAATGAGCAGTTCTTC. Translation: CASSGLAGVPNEQFF.

The chain couples TRBV6-1 to TRBJ2-5; D gene uncertain. This CDR3 contains 15 residues. Germline assignment: CDR1 MNHNS and CDR2 SASEGT. V was trimmed by 1 base and J by 5 bases, leaving 14 bases between them. For the CDR3, the DNA is TGTGCCAGCAGTGAAGTAGTCAGTGACTGGGAGACCCAGTACTTC. Amino acid sequence: CASSEVVSDWETQYF.

This chain connects TRBV7-9 to TRBJ2-2; 11 bases are shared with TRBD1. This CDR3 comprises 17 residues. V lost 5 bases and J lost 4; bases outside the gene matches: 9. Germline V gives CDR1 SEHNR, CDR2 FQNEAQ (reference sequence). CDR3 loop: CASSTPGQGAGTGELFF. CDR3 nucleotide sequence: TGTGCCAGCAGCACCCCCGGACAGGGGGCAGGCACCGGGGAGCTGTTTTTT.

This rearrangement joins TRBV5-4 to TRBJ2-7; D not resolved. The germline CDR1 and CDR2 sequences are SGHNT and YYREEE (reference sequence). Deletions cut 2 bases from V and 6 bases from J, with 6 bases between. The length of the CDR3 is 11 residues. CDR3 in amino acids: CASSLYSEQYF. CDR3 bases: TGTGCCAGCAGCTTATACTCCGAGCAGTACTTC.

About this clone itself: The same CDR3 can be traced to other DNA sequences in this sample. V and J are TRBV5-4 and TRBJ2-7; D call uncertain. The CDR3 loop spans 14 amino acids. Trimming removed 0 bases at V and 0 bases at J, with 7 bases between. The germline gives CDR1 SGHNT, CDR2 YYREEE (reference sequence). The CDR3 region is CASSLGTDSYEQYF. CDR3 coding DNA: TGTGCCAGCAGCTTGGGGACGGACTCCTACGAGCAGTACTTC.